This T cell receptor beta chain is drawn from a study of molecular identifiers for immune sequencing clone quantification. Comment on this clonotype: Its cognate antigen is unknown.

Sorting recovered naive CD8 T cells on a CD8+CD4-CCR7+CD45RA+ profile. TCR libraries were built in bulk with a published protocol and specific TCR primers. In TCRdb, the PCR reads were re-called with MiXCR into one record per CDR3 protein. The sample yields 460,000 or so distinct CDR3 sequences, around a fifth seen once. Study results and caveats: More than 99% of effector molecules, versus under 1% of naive-cell molecules, belonged to clones above 20 RNA copies.

From germline, CDR1 is MNHEY and CDR2 SVGEGT. This CDR3 is built from 18 residues. The V end lost 4 bases, the J end lost 0 bases, and 19 bases lay between the germline ends. The chain joins TRBV6-2 or TRBV6-3 to TRBJ1-5; no reliable D call. The sequencing input was naive CD8+ T cells from blood, with Jurkat cell RNA spiked in. Sample subset: FACS-sorted CD8+CD4-CCR7+CD45RA+ naive T cells. The sequence was obtained from a human donor in good health. Some libraries in this study had Jurkat cell RNA spiked in. The CDR3 sequence: CASSSPARNLYSNQPQHF. The DNA for the CDR3 is TGTGCCAGCAGTTCTCCAGCCAGGAACCTTTATAGCAATCAGCCCCAGCATTTT.